These T cell receptor beta chains were read from a single sample in a study of human thymus T cells. Sequencing was performed with immunoSEQ multiplex PCR; in TCRdb, only in-frame clones are kept and a portion is missing. The table shows 78,000 or so clones, with approximately 97% occurring only once. Input material: thymus tissue. These receptors all stem from a boy younger than two with a congenital heart defect but otherwise immunologically healthy. Each CDR3 is given with its conserved first and last residue. A D gene is named only where the DNA matches it firmly. Not every row has a clone size; where given, it reads once, few, many or a size class.

DNA: TGTGCCAGCAGCCAAGTGACCTTCCATGGAAACACCATATATTTT; CDR3: CASSQVTFHGNTIYF; V: TRBV14; J: TRBJ1-3; length: 15; D: -; size: -
DNA: TGTGCCAGTTCAGGCCAGGGGGATGAAAAACTGTTTTTT; CDR3: CASSGQGDEKLFF; V: TRBV27; J: TRBJ1-4; length: 13; D: TRBD1; size: -
DNA: TGCGCCAGCAGCCAAGCGTCGGGGGACAGGGAAAGGTCCACTAATGAAAAACTGTTTTTT; CDR3: CASSQASGDRERSTNEKLFF; V: TRBV4-1; J: TRBJ1-4; length: 20; D: TRBD1; size: -
DNA: TGTGCCACCAGCAGAGATCCTTATAACACCGGGGAGCTGTTTTTT; CDR3: CATSRDPYNTGELFF; V: TRBV15; J: TRBJ2-2; length: 15; D: -; size: once
DNA: TGTGCCAGCAGCTTATGGTCAGCCTACGAGCAGTACTTC; CDR3: CASSLWSAYEQYF; V: TRBV11-2; J: TRBJ2-7; length: 13; D: -; size: -
DNA: TGCGCCAGCAGAGTGGGACAGATGGTCACCGGGGAGCTGTTTTTT; CDR3: CASRVGQMVTGELFF; V: TRBV5-1; J: TRBJ2-2; length: 15; D: TRBD1; size: -
DNA: TGTGCCTGGAGTGTCCAACCCGCCCCGGGACAGGTCCATGGCTACACCTTC; CDR3: CAWSVQPAPGQVHGYTF; V: TRBV30; J: TRBJ1-2; length: 17; D: TRBD1; size: -
DNA: TGTGCCAGCAGGGGACAGAGCGCTAACTACGAGCAGTACTTC; CDR3: CASRGQSANYEQYF; V: TRBV27; J: TRBJ2-7; length: 14; D: TRBD1; size: once
DNA: TGCGCCAGCAGTCCATCGACAGCCACCTACGAGCAGTACTTC; CDR3: CASSPSTATYEQYF; V: TRBV23-1; J: TRBJ2-7; length: 14; D: -; size: -
DNA: TGCAGCGTTGCCGCGAACACGGATACGCAGTATTTT; CDR3: CSVAANTDTQYF; V: TRBV29-1; J: TRBJ2-3; length: 12; D: -; size: once
DNA: TGTGCCACCAGCAGAGATAAGCGTAGCGGGAGAACCCGACGCCAAGAGACCCAGTACTTC; CDR3: CATSRDKRSGRTRRQETQYF; V: TRBV15; J: TRBJ2-5; length: 20; D: TRBD2; size: -
DNA: TGCGCCAGCAGCTTGGGGCAGGGGGCGAACCAGCCCCAGCATTTT; CDR3: CASSLGQGANQPQHF; V: TRBV5-1; J: TRBJ1-5; length: 15; D: TRBD1; size: -
DNA: TGTGCCAGCAGTTACTCTCCTAGCGGGAGTGGCGAGCAGTACTTC; CDR3: CASSYSPSGSGEQYF; V: TRBV6-5; J: TRBJ2-7; length: 15; D: TRBD2; size: -
DNA: TGTGCCAGCAGCGGGGGACAGGTCCTAATCGTTGCTGAAGCTTTCTTT; CDR3: CASSGGQVLIVAEAFF; V: TRBV7-2; J: TRBJ1-1; length: 16; D: TRBD1; size: -
DNA: TGTGCCAGCAGTTACTCGAATAGGGGGCTGAGCACTGAAGCTTTCTTT; CDR3: CASSYSNRGLSTEAFF; V: TRBV6-5; J: TRBJ1-1; length: 16; D: TRBD1; size: -
DNA: TGTGCCAGCAGTGATCTCGGCCCCAATGGTGAAAAACTGTTTTTT; CDR3: CASSDLGPNGEKLFF; V: TRBV25-1; J: TRBJ1-4; length: 15; D: -; size: -
DNA: TGTGCCAGCAGCTTGCCGGACAGGACGTACAATGAGCAGTTCTTC; CDR3: CASSLPDRTYNEQFF; V: TRBV13; J: TRBJ2-1; length: 15; D: TRBD1; size: -
DNA: TGTGCCAGTCACGCGCCGGGACTAGCGCGAACTAGCACAGATACGCAGTATTTT; CDR3: CASHAPGLARTSTDTQYF; V: TRBV19; J: TRBJ2-3; length: 18; D: TRBD2; size: -
DNA: TGTGCCTGGAGTATCGGGACAGGGGGATATGGCTACACCTTC; CDR3: CAWSIGTGGYGYTF; V: TRBV30; J: TRBJ1-2; length: 14; D: TRBD1; size: -
DNA: TGCAGCTCCTCTGGACGGCAACACAATGAGCAGTTCTTC; CDR3: CSSSGRQHNEQFF; V: TRBV29-1; J: TRBJ2-1; length: 13; D: -; size: -
DNA: TGCGCCAGCAGCCAAGATGCGGGAGGGTACTATAATTCACCCCTCCACTTT; CDR3: CASSQDAGGYYNSPLHF; V: TRBV4-3; J: TRBJ1-6; length: 17; D: -; size: -
DNA: TGTGCCAGCAGTTCCAACAGGGGGCGCGCCGGGGAGCTGTTTTTT; CDR3: CASSSNRGRAGELFF; V: TRBV28; J: TRBJ2-2; length: 15; D: TRBD1; size: -
DNA: TGTGCCAGCAGCTTGAAGTGCTGTTCGGGACAGTATCATTCACCCCTCCACTTT; CDR3: CASSLKCCSGQYHSPLHF; V: TRBV5-6; J: TRBJ1-6; length: 18; D: TRBD1; size: -
DNA: TGTGCCAGCAGCGTTAGCGGGGGGTATCACTACAATGAGCAGTTCTTC; CDR3: CASSVSGGYHYNEQFF; V: TRBV7-9; J: TRBJ2-1; length: 16; D: TRBD2; size: -
DNA: TGTGCCAGCAGTGGGGAATCACGGGTAAATGAGCAGTTCTTC; CDR3: CASSGESRVNEQFF; V: TRBV6-5; J: TRBJ2-1; length: 14; D: -; size: -
DNA: TGTGCCAGTAGTGTAGCGGGAGAAGAGACCCAGTACTTC; CDR3: CASSVAGEETQYF; V: TRBV19; J: TRBJ2-5; length: 13; D: TRBD2; size: -
DNA: TGCAGCGTTGTCAAGGAGGGAGGGGAATACAATGAGCAGTTCTTC; CDR3: CSVVKEGGEYNEQFF; V: TRBV29-1; J: TRBJ2-1; length: 15; D: TRBD2; size: -
DNA: TGTGCCAGCAGCTTAGGCTATCCGGGACAGAGCTACGAGCAGTACTTC; CDR3: CASSLGYPGQSYEQYF; V: TRBV7-9; J: TRBJ2-7; length: 16; D: TRBD1; size: -
DNA: TGTGCCAGCAGTTTGCCCCGGGGCAGTTTGTTCTTC; CDR3: CASSLPRGSLFF; V: TRBV27; J: TRBJ1-2; length: 12; D: -; size: -
DNA: TGTGCCAGCAGCTTAGAAGGGGACAGATTGAACACTGAAGCTTTCTTT; CDR3: CASSLEGDRLNTEAFF; V: TRBV7-9; J: TRBJ1-1; length: 16; D: TRBD1; size: -
DNA: TGTGCCAGCAGCTTGGGCCAAGACAATTCACCCCTCCACTTT; CDR3: CASSLGQDNSPLHF; V: TRBV11-1; J: TRBJ1-6; length: 14; D: -; size: -
DNA: TGTGCCTGGAGTGCAGCAGGGAGAGCCAGGATGGATGGCTACACCTTC; CDR3: CAWSAAGRARMDGYTF; V: TRBV30; J: TRBJ1-2; length: 16; D: -; size: once
DNA: TGTGCCAGCAGCTTAGGACTAGCGGGACCGTTCGGGGAGCTGTTTTTT; CDR3: CASSLGLAGPFGELFF; V: TRBV11-2; J: TRBJ2-2; length: 16; D: TRBD2; size: -
DNA: TGTGCCAGCAGGGAGAGCGGGGGGAGCTCCTACGAGCAGTACTTC; CDR3: CASRESGGSSYEQYF; V: TRBV11-2; J: TRBJ2-7; length: 15; D: TRBD2; size: -
DNA: TGTGCCAGTAGCTCGACAGGGAACTATGGCTACACCTTC; CDR3: CASSSTGNYGYTF; V: TRBV19; J: TRBJ1-2; length: 13; D: TRBD1; size: -
DNA: TGTGCTAGTGGTCGCCGGGGGGGGTCGGAGGACTATGGCTACACCTTC; CDR3: CASGRRGGSEDYGYTF; V: TRBV12-5; J: TRBJ1-2; length: 16; D: -; size: -
DNA: TGTGCCAGCAGCTTAGGTCTAGCGGGAGTCAATGAGCAGTTCTTC; CDR3: CASSLGLAGVNEQFF; V: TRBV7-9; J: TRBJ2-1; length: 15; D: TRBD2; size: -
DNA: TGTGCCAGCAGTTTAAGAATTCAGCCCCAGCATTTT; CDR3: CASSLRIQPQHF; V: TRBV28; J: TRBJ1-5; length: 12; D: -; size: once
DNA: TGTGCCAGCAGCTCGCCAAGGACGGTCTCCTACGAGCAGTACTTC; CDR3: CASSSPRTVSYEQYF; V: TRBV7-9; J: TRBJ2-7; length: 15; D: -; size: once
DNA: TGTGCCAGCAGCCAAGATCAGGAGGGGTCCCTGAACACTGAAGCTTTCTTT; CDR3: CASSQDQEGSLNTEAFF; V: TRBV14; J: TRBJ1-1; length: 17; D: -; size: -
DNA: TGTGCCAGCTCACCCCTCCCTCGGGACTCGGAGACTGAAGCTTTCTTT; CDR3: CASSPLPRDSETEAFF; V: TRBV18; J: TRBJ1-1; length: 16; D: -; size: -
DNA: TGCGCCAGCAGCCAAGGGGTTACTAGGACAGGGAACTACAATGAGCAGTTCTTC; CDR3: CASSQGVTRTGNYNEQFF; V: TRBV4-3; J: TRBJ2-1; length: 18; D: TRBD1; size: once
DNA: TGTGCCAGCAGCCAAGATTTCGGATCCTACGAGCAGTACTTC; CDR3: CASSQDFGSYEQYF; V: TRBV4-2; J: TRBJ2-7; length: 14; D: -; size: once